The clone carrying this T cell receptor (beta chain) was seen at least ten times. This entry comes from a study of metastatic and nonmetastatic thyroid tumors. TCRdb re-analyzed the PCR reads through MiXCR. The sample lists roughly 71,000 clones; roughly 18% were seen once. Thyroid surgery was performed in patients who had received no treatment beforehand. Germline-derived CDR1 and CDR2 are MNHEY and SMNVEV (reference sequence). This CDR3 comprises 11 residues. Between the trimmed V and J ends, which lost 6 bases and 8 bases, there was a span of 10 bases. The sequenced sample consisted of blood. The chain uses TRBV27 and TRBJ1-1; D unclear. The receptor's source is a female donor with papillary thyroid cancer or a benign thyroid nodule (not recorded which). Some clones in this sample may be carry-over from other donors' samples. The DNA of the CDR3 is TGTGCCAGCAGCCACCTAGCAGAAGCTTTCTTT. Its protein is CASSHLAEAFF.